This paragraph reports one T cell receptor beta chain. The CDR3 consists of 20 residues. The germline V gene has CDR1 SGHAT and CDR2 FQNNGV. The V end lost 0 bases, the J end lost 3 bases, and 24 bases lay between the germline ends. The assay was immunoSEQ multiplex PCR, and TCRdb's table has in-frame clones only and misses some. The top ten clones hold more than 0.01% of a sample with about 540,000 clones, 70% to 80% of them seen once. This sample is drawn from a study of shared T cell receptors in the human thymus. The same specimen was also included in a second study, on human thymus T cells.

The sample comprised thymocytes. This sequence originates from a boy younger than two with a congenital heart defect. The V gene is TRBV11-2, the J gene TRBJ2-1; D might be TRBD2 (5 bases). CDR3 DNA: TGTGCCAGCAGCTTAGATGAGGCTAGCCCGGCAAAGAAAAACTACAATGAGCAGTTCTTC. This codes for CASSLDEASPAKKNYNEQFF.